This TCR beta chain appears in the sequencing data of a study of beta chain features in type 1 diabetes. In the study overall: Healthy donors resembled patients in age, gender and cell yields. The study's findings and limits: There was a moderate but significant shortening of TCRB CDR3s in all four CD4+ subsets of Type 1 diabetes patients. Amplification by PCR could prefer shorter templates, with the same effect in patients and controls. Small HLA sub-analyses could not settle whether HLA shapes TCRB rearrangement.

Every bit of the isolated RNA underwent reverse transcription, so sequencing read expressed TCRB transcripts. Using immunoSEQ multiplex PCR, the repertoire was profiled, and TCRdb retains in-frame clones only, with some absent. The sample carries about 660,000 clones, 11% to 15% recorded once. It was one heparinised blood draw, averaging about 116 mL, that each donor gave. About this clone itself: Its antigen is still unknown.

Trimming took off 0 bases at V and 6 bases at J, with 6 bases between the two ends. This CDR3 spans 13 amino acids. Germline CDR1 MNHEY, CDR2 SVGAGI. The sample taken for sequencing was naive CD4+ T cells from blood. The chain couples TRBV6-5 to TRBJ2-1; the D is unclear. This sequence originates from a man in his late teens or twenties with type 1 diabetes. The CDR3 nucleotides read TGTGCCAGCAGTTACTCCGTCCGCAATGAGCAGTTCTTC. This gives the protein CASSYSVRNEQFF.